A single T cell receptor (beta chain) is shown here with its context. Its matching antigen is unknown. The sample belongs to a study of CD8+CD57+ T cells in acquired aplastic anemia. Study-level points and caveats: Patients and controls were found to share 25 to 35 CD8+ CDR3 sequences.

Investigators profiled TCR beta VDJ and CDR3 from genomic DNA template. TCRdb independently ran MiXCR on the reads; one entry per CDR3 protein. The profile shows a few hundred thousand distinct CDR3 sequences, approximately 60% of them singletons. Sequencing used sorted CD4+, CD8+, or CD8+CD57+ T cells (not recorded which) from PBMCs. The receptor was isolated from a human donor in good health.

CDR3 sequence (DNA): TGTGCCACCAGCAGAATCCCTAGTGAAAAACTGTTTTTT. Translating it yields CATSRIPSEKLFF. The chain couples TRBV15 to TRBJ1-4; D unclear. Germline V gives CDR1 LNHNV, CDR2 YYDKDF (reference sequence). CDR3 length: 13 residues. Trimming pared 2 bases from V and 7 bases from J, leaving 8 bases between.